The sequence of this T cell receptor (beta chain) was determined in a study of blood T cell repertoires in COVID-19. Background on the study: T cells, B-cell-depleted T cells, or PBMCs provided the cDNA or gDNA that served as material.

Per the study methods: Estimation of nucleated cell counts was performed using reference gene primer amplification. TCRdb's table, derived via immunoSEQ multiplex PCR, lists solely in-frame clones and lacks some. The V and J calls and the clone size are those of that table, but D and trimming were determined from the DNA. The sample has approximately 290,000 clones, 89% seen once. Germline values: CDR1 SGHVS, CDR2 FNYEAQ. The CDR3 spans 18 residues. V was cut by 2 bases and J by 1 base, with 18 bases left in between. The rearrangement uses TRBV7-6 and TRBJ1-5; D may be TRBD1 (5 bases). Sequences were obtained from peripheral blood. The receptor's source is a woman aged 60-70 years with acute or convalescent COVID-19. The CDR3 coding sequence is TGTGCCAGCAGCTTATTTAGTCAGGGCTTGGGGAGCAATCAGCCCCAGCATTTT. This gives the protein CASSLFSQGLGSNQPQHF.